These 24 T cell receptor beta chains share one sample of origin, sequenced in a study of blood T cell repertoires in COVID-19. Libraries were prepared by immunoSEQ multiplex PCR; TCRdb keeps only in-frame clonotypes and omits some of them. This table holds about 160,000 clones, under 85% found once. The source material was peripheral blood. The receptors were gathered from a man aged 60 to 75 who had recovered from COVID-19.

The genes are TRBV6-2 or TRBV6-3 and TRBJ1-2; the D is unclear. The CDR3 is 14 amino acids. The germline CDR1 and CDR2 sequences are MNHEY and SVGEGT. V lost 2 bases and J 4 bases, leaving 11 bases between the germline ends. The CDR3 DNA follows: TGTGCCAGCAGTTACGAAGGCGGCCTCTATGGCTACACCTTC. This gives the protein CASSYEGGLYGYTF.

J is TRBJ1-5 and V is TRBV27; D is unclear. Germline-derived CDR1 and CDR2 are MNHEY and SMNVEV (reference sequence). Trimming stripped 3 bases from V and 7 bases from J, with 10 bases between. The CDR3 has 13 residues. CDR3: CASSFESRQPQHF. The CDR3 nucleotides are TGTGCCAGCAGTTTTGAGAGTAGACAGCCCCAGCATTTT.

The J gene is TRBJ2-7, the V gene TRBV7-3; 8 bases fit TRBD1. The CDR3 loop spans 13 amino acids. Per germline, CDR1 SGHTA and CDR2 FQGTGA. With 2 bases clipped from V and 6 bases from J, the junction kept 3 bases outside the gene matches. The CDR3 region has the DNA TGTGCCAGCAGCTTACCAGGGGGCCTCGAGCAGTACTTC. This codes for CASSLPGGLEQYF.

The CDR3 DNA reads as TGTGCCAGCAGGACAGTTAGCAATCAGCCCCAGCATTTT. Translated, it gives CASRTVSNQPQHF. V is TRBV12-3 or TRBV12-4 and J is TRBJ1-5; D may be TRBD1 (5 bases). The CDR3 is 13 amino acids. Trimming took 6 bases from V and 0 from J, leaving 6 bases between them.

V and J are TRBV7-9 and TRBJ2-5, with TRBD2 identical over 11 bases. Germline V lookup: CDR1 SEHNR, CDR2 FQNEAQ (reference sequence). This CDR3 is 14 amino acids long. V shed 2 bases, J shed 5 bases, and the junction held 1 base outside the gene matches. The CDR3 DNA reads as TGTGCCAGCAGCTTATCTAGCGGGGGGGAGACCCAGTACTTC. It yields the protein CASSLSSGGETQYF.

This chain uses TRBV2 with TRBJ1-5; the D is unclear. The CDR3 has 11 residues. The germline gives CDR1 SNHLY, CDR2 FYNNEI. V was cut by 3 bases and J by 7 bases, with 4 bases left in between. The CDR3 DNA follows: TGTGCCAGCAGTGACTACCAGCCCCAGCATTTT. Translating gives CASSDYQPQHF. The full variable domain, rest sourced from reference TRBV2 and TRBJ1-5, is EPEVTQTPSHQVTQMGQEVILRCVPISNHLYFYWYRQILGQKVEFLVSFYNNEISEKSEIFDDQFSVERPDGSNFTLKIRSTKLEDSAMYFCASSDYQPQHFGDGTRLSIL.

The rearrangement joins TRBV7-8 to TRBJ1-6; TRBD1 aligns across 7 bases. The V segment lost 7 bases and the J segment 5 bases; nucleotides outside the gene matches: 11. The CDR3 runs to 16 residues. CDR1 and CDR2 from the germline V gene are SGHVS and FQNEAQ. CDR3 amino acids: CASTSDRVINNSPLHF. The CDR3 DNA is TGTGCCAGCACCTCTGACAGGGTGATAAATAATTCACCCCTCCACTTT.

This clone was observed a few times. The chain carries TRBV2 and TRBJ2-2, with 8 bases that match TRBD2. CDR3 length: 16 residues. From germline, CDR1 is SNHLY and CDR2 FYNNEI. With 2 bases clipped from V and 3 bases from J, the junction kept 5 bases outside the gene matches. The CDR3 spells CASSEKGGGYTGELFF. CDR3 sequence (DNA): TGTGCCAGCAGTGAAAAGGGCGGGGGGTACACCGGGGAGCTGTTTTTT.

The chain couples TRBV9 to TRBJ2-3; 10 bases agree with TRBD1. Germline CDR1 reads SGDLS; CDR2 reads YYNGEE. The CDR3 consists of 16 residues. V shed 2 bases and J 6 bases; nucleotides not matched to a gene: 9. The CDR3 loop reads CASSVTGTGASDTQYF. CDR3 nucleotides: TGTGCCAGCAGCGTCACCGGGACAGGGGCATCTGATACGCAGTATTTT.

The chain has TRBV23-1 and TRBJ1-1; TRBD1 matches 10 bases. TRBV23-1 is recorded as an ORF, its role being uncertain. V lost 6 bases and J lost 7; bases outside the gene matches: 11. The CDR3 has 15 residues. The CDR3, as DNA: TGCGCCAGCAGACTAATAGGGACAGGGGAAAATGAAGCTTTCTTT. It translates to CASRLIGTGENEAFF.

J is TRBJ1-2 and V is TRBV7-2; D possibly corresponds to TRBD1 (5 bases). Germline values: CDR1 SGHTA, CDR2 FQGNSA. The CDR3 length is 15 residues. Trimming took off 0 bases at V and 8 bases at J, with 16 bases between the two ends. The CDR3 here is CASSLAIGPGQGYTF. CDR3 bases: TGTGCCAGCAGCTTAGCAATTGGGCCAGGGCAAGGCTACACCTTC.

The chain employs TRBV5-4 and TRBJ1-2, with 10 positions matching TRBD1. With V trimmed by 1 base and J by 8 bases, 8 bases remained unmatched. Germline V gene data show CDR1 as SGHNT and CDR2 as YYREEE (reference sequence). CDR3 length equals 15 residues. In DNA form, the CDR3 reads TGTGCCAGCAGCTTGAGAGGGACAGGGGTTGGGGGCTACACCTTC. It is translated as CASSLRGTGVGGYTF.

J is TRBJ1-4 and V is TRBV7-2; D is undetermined. The CDR3 loop spans 15 amino acids. Germline V gene data show CDR1 as SGHTA and CDR2 as FQGNSA. V was cut by 2 bases and J by 7 bases, with 14 bases left in between. This CDR3 reads CASSLYGEVLEKLFF. CDR3 nucleotides: TGTGCCAGCAGCTTATATGGCGAGGTACTTGAAAAACTGTTTTTT.

The chain joins TRBV4-1 to TRBJ1-2, with D unclear. V shed 1 base and J shed 2 bases, with 11 bases lying between them. The CDR3 covers 15 residues. CDR1 and CDR2 (germline): MGHRA, YSYEKL. The CDR3 protein is CASSQASGFNYGYTF. CDR3 DNA sequence: TGCGCCAGCAGCCAAGCTAGCGGATTCAACTATGGCTACACCTTC.

The rearrangement links TRBV7-2 to TRBJ1-1; 9 bases match TRBD1. Germline V gene data show CDR1 as SGHTA and CDR2 as FQGNSA. V lost 3 bases, J lost 0 bases, and 2 bases stayed unmatched. The CDR3 sequence is 15 residues long. The CDR3 coding sequence is TGTGCCAGCAGCTTTGGGACAGGGCTGAACACTGAAGCTTTCTTT. This translates into CASSFGTGLNTEAFF.

This chain links TRBV2 with TRBJ1-6; D ambiguous. The germline V and J ends were trimmed by 6 bases and 0 bases, with 9 bases remaining between them. The CDR3 spans 15 residues. Germline V gene lookup returns CDR1 SNHLY and CDR2 FYNNEI. CDR3 region: CASRKESSYNSPLHF. In DNA, the CDR3 is TGTGCCAGCAGAAAGGAGAGCTCCTATAATTCACCCCTCCACTTT.

This chain links TRBV5-1 with TRBJ2-1, with 10 bases aligning to TRBD1. Germline values: CDR1 SGHRS, CDR2 YFSETQ. J gave up 4 bases and V 7 bases, and 8 bases lay outside the gene matches. This CDR3 spans 15 amino acids. In DNA form, the CDR3 reads TGCGCCAGCTGCTCGGGGACAGGGGTATACAATGAGCAGTTCTTC. Translating gives CASCSGTGVYNEQFF. The full variable domain, rest sourced from reference TRBV5-1 and TRBJ2-1, is KAGVTQTPRYLIKTRGQQVTLSCSPISGHRSVSWYQQTPGQGLQFLFEYFSETQRNKGNFPGRFSGRQFSNSRSEMNVSTLELGDSALYLCASCSGTGVYNEQFFGPGTRLTVL.

V and J are TRBV29-1 and TRBJ2-2; possibly TRBD1 for D (5 bases). Germline V lookup: CDR1 SQVTM, CDR2 ANQGSEA. Trimming took off 3 bases at V and 0 bases at J, with 20 bases between the two ends. CDR3 length equals 18 residues. CDR3 DNA: TGCAGCGTTGAGCAAGGCCCAGGGCAAGTAGCGAACACCGGGGAGCTGTTTTTT. Translated: CSVEQGPGQVANTGELFF.

The V call is TRBV7-8, the J call TRBJ2-6, with 7 bases lining up with TRBD1. This CDR3 has 16 residues. J lost 4 bases, V lost 4 bases, and 7 bases had no gene match. From germline, CDR1 is SGHVS and CDR2 FQNEAQ. The CDR3 bases are TGTGCCAGCAGCTCAAGACAGGGTTCCGGGGCCAACGTCCTGACTTTC. Residues: CASSSRQGSGANVLTF.

The chain carries TRBV27 and TRBJ2-3; no firm D call. Germline V gives CDR1 MNHEY, CDR2 SMNVEV (reference sequence). This CDR3 contains 15 residues. The V and J ends lost 0 bases and 7 bases respectively, with 14 bases between them. CDR3 DNA: TGTGCCAGCAGTTTATCTGGGCACGTCCTTAATACGCAGTATTTT. Translating gives CASSLSGHVLNTQYF.

This clone was seen only once. The chain recombines TRBV7-2 with TRBJ2-5, with TRBD2 identical over 7 bases. Looked up from germline, CDR1 is SGHTA and CDR2 is FQGNSA. The CDR3 extends over 16 amino acids. The V segment lost 2 bases and the J segment 1 base; nucleotides outside the gene matches: 7. CDR3 loop: CASSLKWRGFQETQYF. In DNA form, the CDR3 reads TGTGCCAGCAGCTTAAAATGGCGGGGGTTCCAAGAGACCCAGTACTTC.

This chain links TRBV14 with TRBJ2-1, with D perhaps TRBD1 (5 bases). CDR1 is SGHDN, CDR2 FVKESK, per germline. The V end was cut by 2 bases, the J end by 0 bases, with 11 bases between. CDR3 size: 16 residues. The CDR3 DNA reads TGTGCCAGCAGCCAACTAACAGGTAGCTCCTACAATGAGCAGTTCTTC. It specifies CASSQLTGSSYNEQFF.

This chain uses TRBV7-9 with TRBJ2-3, with D possibly TRBD2 on 5 matching bases. The CDR3 has 16 amino acids. The germline CDR1 and CDR2 sequences are SEHNR and FQNEAQ (reference sequence). V was clipped by 8 bases and J by 2 bases, with 20 bases between them. CDR3 bases: TGTGCCAGCCGCCCTTGGGGAGAAGAAGTCACAGATACGCAGTATTTT. Translated: CASRPWGEEVTDTQYF.

This rearrangement joins TRBV19 to TRBJ2-1; weak D call: TRBD1 (5 bases). Per the germline V gene, CDR1 is LNHDA and CDR2 is SQIVND (reference sequence). There are 14 residues in the CDR3. Trimming cost V 7 bases and J 6 bases, with 16 bases left between them. The CDR3 coding sequence is TGTGCCAGTATGCGACAGACCTTTAGCAATGAGCAGTTCTTC. This codes for CASMRQTFSNEQFF.